This TCR beta chain was sequenced in a study of response to subunit inactivated influenza vaccine. Each CDR3 protein is one row after TCRdb ran MiXCR on the RT-PCR reads. The sample shows roughly 780,000 distinct CDR3 sequences, approximately 17% of them seen only once. CDR1 DFQATT and CDR2 SNEGSKA come from the germline V gene (reference sequence). V was clipped by 1 base and J by 0 bases, with 13 bases between them. The CDR3 is made up of 15 amino acids. The TCR originated in a middle-aged man who received an inactivated influenza vaccine. Here the sequenced sample was PBMCs from blood, taken 5 days after vaccination. This chain joins TRBV20-1 and TRBJ2-7; the D gene is possibly TRBD1 (6 bases). This CDR3 is CSARVLTDSSYEQYF. In DNA form, the CDR3 reads TGCAGTGCTAGAGTTTTGACGGACAGCTCCTACGAGCAGTACTTC.